The clone carrying this TCR beta chain showed up many times. The record originates from a study of neoadjuvant anti-PD-1 for oral cavity cancer. In germline, CDR1 is MNHNS, CDR2 SASEGT. V was trimmed by 4 bases and J by 3 bases, leaving 11 bases between them. The CDR3 runs 14 residues. The data were produced by immunoSEQ multiplex PCR, yet TCRdb's version contains in-frame clones alone and is incomplete. Of more than 50,000 clones in the sample, approximately 79% were seen once. The patients had HPV-negative, locally advanced oral cavity squamous cell carcinoma. The specimen comprised PBMCs, sampled before nivolumab (anti-PD-1) treatment. The receptor was isolated from a person between 40 and 85 years old with oral cavity squamous cell carcinoma. J is TRBJ2-3 and V is TRBV6-1; D possibly corresponds to TRBD2 (5 bases). The CDR3 DNA sequence: TGTGCCAGCAGTGGCCGGACTCAAACAGATACGCAGTATTTT. Translation gives CASSGRTQTDTQYF.